This T cell receptor (beta chain) is drawn from a study of T cell repertoires in cytomegalovirus infection. Study-wide context: It was recently identified HLA-C-restricted and well-studied HLA-B-restricted CMV epitopes that the study used. Matching HLA type and CMV infection were both indicated by public TCR beta signatures.

General study results and limits: Predominance within the ex vivo response was attributable to HLA-C-restricted CMV-specific TCR beta clonotypes.

TCRdb used MiXCR to reprocess the reads, holding one entry per CDR3 protein. The data show hundreds of thousands of distinct CDR3 sequences, with 30% to 40% seen just once and 13% held by the top ten. Details on this clonotype: Its target is not known.

The CDR3 loop spans 17 amino acids. The germline V and J ends were trimmed by 3 bases and 5 bases, with 22 bases remaining between them. Germline CDR1 reads SGHAT; CDR2 reads FQNNGV. The chain combines TRBV11-2 with TRBJ1-1, with no clear D. The TCR originated in a human donor in good health (CMV status not recorded). Some clones in this sample may be carry-over from other donors' samples. The specimen was cultured CD8+ T cells from PBMCs, collected from culture after CMV antigen stimulation. CDR3 region: CASSFWEKDQRGTEAFF. The CDR3 nucleotides read TGTGCCAGCAGCTTTTGGGAGAAAGACCAGAGAGGAACTGAAGCTTTCTTT.